This T cell receptor (beta chain) was found in a study of liver allograft versus peripheral blood T cells. Whole-study context: Transplanted-liver T cell receptor repertoires were compared with recipients' peripheral blood repertoires. Study results and limitations: Peripheral blood repertoires reportedly differed from the T cell receptor repertoires found inside liver allografts.

TCRdb reprocessed the reads via MiXCR and lists one record per CDR3 protein. The sample holds roughly 1,200 distinct CDR3 sequences; around 15% are singletons and the top ten take around a sixth. The CDR3 contains 13 residues. V dropped 3 bases and J dropped 5 bases, with 8 bases sitting between them. Germline V gene data show CDR1 as KGHSH and CDR2 as LQKENI. This clonotype is labeled large. Its specificity is not known. The gene calls are TRBV18 and TRBJ1-5; D gene uncertain. This TCR came from a human patient who had a liver transplant. Certain T cells may be donor cells from the graft. CDR3 in DNA: TGTGCCAGCTCACCGTCAGAAGATCAGCCCCAGCATTTT. It translates to CASSPSEDQPQHF.